These 15 T cell receptor beta chains were all obtained from the same sample, sequenced in a study of Ad26.COV2.S vaccination and SARS-CoV-2 variants. Indicated treatment: approximately 18 received Ad26.COV2.S at low or high dose, single or two shots; five or six received placebo; per-sample allocation not given. Sampling was performed 63 days after the first vaccine or placebo injection. Generated by immunoSEQ multiplex PCR, the TCRdb table keeps only in-frame clones and is missing some. The table records some 480,000 clones, around 88% of them present only once. This specimen consisted of peripheral blood, obtained in a trial of Ad26.COV2.S vaccine versus placebo. These receptors all stem from a person aged 18-65 years who received the Ad26.COV2.S COVID-19 vaccine or a placebo.

The chain joins TRBV24-1 to TRBJ2-7; D remains unclear. This CDR3 has 14 residues. The germline V gene has CDR1 KGHDR and CDR2 SFDVKD. Trimming took 2 bases from V and 0 from J, leaving 7 bases between them. CDR3 nucleotides: TGTGCCACCAGTGATTACGGCAGCTCCTACGAGCAGTACTTC. It encodes CATSDYGSSYEQYF.

V gene TRBV14 combines with J gene TRBJ1-4; no clear D. The length of the CDR3 is 13 residues. Per germline, CDR1 SGHDN and CDR2 FVKESK. The germline V and J ends were trimmed by 1 base and 13 bases, with 13 bases remaining between them. CDR3 amino acids: CASSQVLSSGLFF. CDR3 bases: TGTGCCAGCAGCCAAGTATTATCTTCCGGACTGTTTTTT. Complete variable domain (other parts from reference TRBV14 and TRBJ1-4): EAGVTQFPSHSVIEKGQTVTLRCDPISGHDNLYWYRRVMGKEIKFLLHFVKESKQDESGMPNNRFLAERTGGTYSTLKVQPAELEDSGVYFCASSQVLSSGLFFGSGTQLSVL.

The sample holds a few counts of this clone. The rearrangement joins TRBV9 to TRBJ2-7; TRBD2 aligns across 13 bases. CDR1 and CDR2 (germline): SGDLS, YYNGEE. V lost 3 bases to trimming and J lost 5 bases; unmatched junction nucleotides: 2. This CDR3 is built from 14 residues. The CDR3 sequence: CASSAGLAGDEQYF. For the CDR3, the DNA is TGTGCCAGCAGCGCCGGACTAGCGGGAGACGAGCAGTACTTC. The variable domain in full, completed from reference TRBV9 and TRBJ2-7, reads DSGVTQTPKHLITATGQRVTLRCSPRSGDLSVYWYQQSLDQGLQFLIQYYNGEERAKGNILERFSAQQFPDLHSELNLSSLELGDSALYFCASSAGLAGDEQYFGPGTRLTVT.

This chain links TRBV21-1 with TRBJ2-7. TRBV21-1 is a pseudogene locus. The CDR3 extends over 17 amino acids. The CDR3 sequence is CASSKGAGSQSYYEQYF. The CDR3 DNA reads as TGTGCCAGCAGCAAAGGTGCTGGCAGCCAGTCTTACTACGAGCAGTACTTC.

V gene TRBV28 combines with J gene TRBJ1-5, with 7 bases fitting TRBD1. Germline CDR1 reads MDHEN; CDR2 reads SYDVKM. This CDR3 has 17 amino acids. Trimming removed 5 bases from V and 3 bases from J; junction bases left unmatched: 13. The CDR3 sequence: CASSKPKDRAYNQPQHF. The CDR3, as DNA: TGTGCCAGCAGTAAACCTAAAGACAGGGCCTACAATCAGCCCCAGCATTTT.

The J gene is TRBJ1-1, the V gene TRBV5-1, with D perhaps TRBD1 (5 bases). From germline, CDR1 is SGHRS and CDR2 YFSETQ. The length of the CDR3 is 14 residues. V gave up 4 bases and J gave up 5 bases, with 15 bases separating them. The CDR3 spells CASSGETGRTEAFF. CDR3 bases: TGCGCCAGCAGCGGTGAAACAGGTAGGACTGAAGCTTTCTTT.

CDR3 protein: CASREYGLGYGYTF. The CDR3 bases are TGTGCCAGCAGGGAGTACGGCCTTGGGTATGGCTACACCTTC. V and J are TRBV6-6 and TRBJ1-2; D gene uncertain. The V gene's germline CDR1 is MNHNY and CDR2 SVGAGI (reference sequence). Trimming took 6 bases from V and 5 from J, leaving 16 bases between them. This CDR3 region has 14 residues.

V gene TRBV9 combines with J gene TRBJ1-2; D is uncertain. The CDR3 consists of 13 residues. V lost 1 base and J lost 3, with 7 bases in between. Germline V gene lookup returns CDR1 SGDLS and CDR2 YYNGEE. As DNA, the CDR3 is TGTGCCAGCAGCGTACGGTTGGACTATGGCTACACCTTC. The encoded protein is CASSVRLDYGYTF.

In this sample, this clone turned up a few times. The genes are TRBV5-1 and TRBJ2-7; D is perhaps TRBD1 (6 bases). This CDR3 has 14 amino acids. V was pared by 4 bases and J by 4 bases, with 15 bases between. Germline assignment: CDR1 SGHRS and CDR2 YFSETQ. This chain's CDR3 is CASSQTTGSYEQYF. CDR3 nucleotides: TGCGCCAGCAGCCAAACGACAGGCTCTTACGAGCAGTACTTC.

This chain uses TRBV27 with TRBJ2-7; D is undetermined. Trimming took 3 bases from V and 0 from J, leaving 3 bases between them. Germline V gene data show CDR1 as MNHEY and CDR2 as SMNVEV (reference sequence). The CDR3 spans 12 residues. The CDR3 spells CASSFSSYEQYF. CDR3 DNA sequence: TGTGCCAGCAGTTTCTCCTCCTACGAGCAGTACTTC.

The V and J genes are TRBV2 and TRBJ2-7, with 10 bases fitting TRBD2. The V segment lost 11 bases and the J segment 4 bases; nucleotides outside the gene matches: 14. This CDR3 has 15 amino acids. Per germline, CDR1 SNHLY and CDR2 FYNNEI. The CDR3: CACLGTTSGVYEQYF. The CDR3, as DNA: TGTGCCTGTTTGGGGACCACTAGCGGGGTATACGAGCAGTACTTC. Full variable domain (remainder filled in from reference TRBV2 and TRBJ2-7): EPEVTQTPSHQVTQMGQEVILRCVPISNHLYFYWYRQILGQKVEFLVSFYNNEISEKSEIFDDQFSVERPDGSNFTLKIRSTKLEDSAMYFCACLGTTSGVYEQYFGPGTRLTVT.

The V call is TRBV28, the J call TRBJ1-2; 8 positions agree with TRBD1. CDR3 length equals 17 residues. CDR1 MDHEN and CDR2 SYDVKM come from the germline V gene. V was pared by 4 bases and J by 4 bases, with 14 bases of the junction left unmatched. The CDR3: CASSYGTGGSLSYGYTF. CDR3 nucleotides: TGTGCCAGCAGTTACGGGACAGGAGGATCGTTGAGCTATGGCTACACCTTC.

V is TRBV19 and J is TRBJ2-2; weak D call: TRBD1 (5 bases). The V and J ends lost 6 bases and 3 bases respectively, with 11 bases between them. The CDR3 has 14 amino acids. Germline V lookup: CDR1 LNHDA, CDR2 SQIVND (reference sequence). CDR3 loop: CASSKGLDTGELFF. The CDR3 DNA is TGTGCCAGTAGCAAGGGGTTGGACACCGGGGAGCTGTTTTTT. The whole variable domain, filled in from reference TRBV19 and TRBJ2-2, reads DGGITQSPKYLFRKEGQNVTLSCEQNLNHDAMYWYRQDPGQGLRLIYYSQIVNDFQKGDIAEGYSVSREKKESFPLTVTSAQKNPTAFYLCASSKGLDTGELFFGEGSRLTVL.

The chain employs TRBV28 and TRBJ1-2, with D unclear. The CDR3 spans 13 residues. Germline CDR1 is MDHEN and CDR2 is SYDVKM. Trimming stripped 7 bases from V and 0 bases from J, with 9 bases between. In DNA form, the CDR3 reads TGTGCCAGCACCATCGGACCTAACTATGGCTACACCTTC. Residues: CASTIGPNYGYTF.

This chain uses TRBV3-1 (or the pseudogene TRBV3-2) with TRBJ1-2; D uncertain. The CDR3 extends over 13 amino acids. V lost 3 bases to trimming and J lost 8 bases, with 13 bases between them. Germline V gene lookup returns CDR1 LGHDT and CDR2 YNNKEL (reference sequence). CDR3 sequence: CASSHPGPGGYTF. The CDR3 nucleotides are TGTGCCAGCAGCCACCCGGGCCCGGGCGGCTACACCTTC.